Sequencing of this T cell receptor (beta chain) was carried out in a study of T-cell reconstitution after alpha-beta-depleted transplantation in children. CDR3 length: 16 amino acids. Germline V gene sequence: CDR1 LNHDA, CDR2 SQIVND (reference sequence). V lost 4 bases and J 2 bases, leaving 16 bases between the germline ends. Preparation of the TCRbeta library used unique molecular identifiers. TCRdb re-analysed the PCR reads in MiXCR, keeping a single row per CDR3 protein. The table records hundreds of thousands of distinct CDR3 sequences, over 9.5% of them present only once. This clonotype was observed many times.

The sequence came from a human donor who donated a stem cell graft to a child with acute myeloid leukemia. Material: PBMCs from the stem cell graft donor, obtained from the stem cell graft. The chain couples TRBV19 to TRBJ2-3; no reliable D call. Here the CDR3 DNA reads TGTGCCAGTAGTAGGCTTGTTGGAAAGATCACAGATACGCAGTATTTT. Its translation: CASSRLVGKITDTQYF.